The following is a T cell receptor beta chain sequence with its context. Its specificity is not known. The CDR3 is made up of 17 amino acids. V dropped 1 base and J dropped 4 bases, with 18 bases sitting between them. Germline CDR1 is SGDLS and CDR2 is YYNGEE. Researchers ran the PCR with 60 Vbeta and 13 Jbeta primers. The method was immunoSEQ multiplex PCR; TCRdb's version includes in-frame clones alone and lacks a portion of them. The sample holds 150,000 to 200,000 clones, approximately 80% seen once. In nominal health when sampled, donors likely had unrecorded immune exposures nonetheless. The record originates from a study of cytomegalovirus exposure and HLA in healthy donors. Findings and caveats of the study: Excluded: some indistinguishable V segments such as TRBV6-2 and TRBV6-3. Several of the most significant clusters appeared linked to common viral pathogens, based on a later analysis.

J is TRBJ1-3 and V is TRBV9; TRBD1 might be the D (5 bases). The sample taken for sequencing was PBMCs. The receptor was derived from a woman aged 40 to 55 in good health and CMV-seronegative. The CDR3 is CASSVRDSQAWGNTIYF. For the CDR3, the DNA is TGTGCCAGCAGCGTACGGGACTCCCAGGCGTGGGGAAACACCATATATTTT.